What follows are 9 T cell receptor beta chains derived from one specimen sequenced in a study of blood T cell repertoires in COVID-19. TCRdb keeps only in-frame clones here, not all; method: immunoSEQ multiplex PCR. The profile shows about 85,000 clones, 75% to 95% of them singletons. Source material: peripheral blood. The receptors derive from a human donor with active COVID-19. The donor label of this sample is uncertain.

The CDR3 protein is CASSRTSAQDEQFF. The CDR3 DNA reads as TGCGCCAGCAGCCGGACTAGCGCTCAAGATGAGCAGTTCTTC. This chain uses TRBV5-1 with TRBJ2-1; 9 nucleotides align to TRBD2. CDR3 size: 14 residues. The germline gives CDR1 SGHRS, CDR2 YFSETQ. Germline trimming cut 4 bases from V and 8 bases from J; bases unmatched to any gene: 7.

The rearrangement links TRBV6-6 to TRBJ1-1, with TRBD1 matching 10 bases. Trimming at V came to 5 bases and at J to 4 bases, leaving 13 bases not matched to a gene. The CDR3 is 17 amino acids. Germline-derived CDR1 and CDR2 are MNHNY and SVGAGI (reference sequence). For the CDR3, the DNA is TGTGCCAGCAGTCGGAGTCGGACAGGGGGTGCTAGCACTGAAGCTTTCTTT. Protein product: CASSRSRTGGASTEAFF.

V and J are TRBV27 and TRBJ1-6, with D possibly being TRBD1 (5 bases). The V gene's germline CDR1 is MNHEY and CDR2 SMNVEV (reference sequence). This CDR3 has 16 residues. Trimming stripped 2 bases from V and 7 bases from J, with 15 bases between. CDR3 sequence: CASSLVVGEANSPLHF. CDR3 bases: TGTGCCAGCAGTTTAGTGGTAGGGGAAGCGAATTCACCCCTCCACTTT.

V usage is TRBV5-1 and J usage is TRBJ1-2, with D uncertain. The CDR3 extends over 14 amino acids. The germline V gene encodes CDR1 SGHRS and CDR2 YFSETQ. Trimming stripped 4 bases from V and 5 bases from J, with 15 bases between. The CDR3 DNA reads as TGCGCCAGCAGCCAAACAGAAGATGGGTATGGCTACACCTTC. Translating it yields CASSQTEDGYGYTF.

The CDR3 sequence is CASTPDGGTDTQYF. CDR3 nucleotide sequence: TGTGCCAGCACTCCCGACGGGGGCACAGATACGCAGTATTTT. J is TRBJ2-3 and V is TRBV2; TRBD2 is a possible D gene (5 bases). Germline-derived CDR1 and CDR2 are SNHLY and FYNNEI. The CDR3 consists of 14 residues. V was cut by 7 bases and J by 1 base, with 12 bases left in between.

This clone occurred a few times. J is TRBJ1-5 and V is TRBV7-2; D is unresolved. CDR3 length equals 14 residues. With 3 bases removed from V and 1 base from J, the gap between germline ends came to 7 bases. Germline CDR1 reads SGHTA; CDR2 reads FQGNSA. The CDR3 here is CASSLTPSNQPQHF. DNA for the CDR3: TGTGCCAGCAGCTTGACACCAAGCAATCAGCCCCAGCATTTT. The full variable domain, in which reference TRBV7-2 and TRBJ1-5 provide the parts outside the CDR3, is GAGVSQSPSNKVTEKGKDVELRCDPISGHTALYWYRQSLGQGLEFLIYFQGNSAPDKSGLPSDRFSAERTGGSVSTLTIQRTQQEDSAVYLCASSLTPSNQPQHFGDGTRLSIL.

The chain uses TRBV15 and TRBJ1-2, with no clear D. Trimming stripped 0 bases from V and 8 bases from J, with 16 bases between. The CDR3 has 15 residues. Germline V gene data show CDR1 as LNHNV and CDR2 as YYDKDF (reference sequence). The CDR3 bases are TGTGCCACCAGCAGAGACGTCGGCCGACCAGGAGGCTACACCTTC. Its translation is CATSRDVGRPGGYTF. Looking up the rest from reference TRBV15 and TRBJ1-2 gives the full variable domain: DAMVIQNPRYQVTQFGKPVTLSCSQTLNHNVMYWYQQKSSQAPKLLFHYYDKDFNNEADTPDNFQSRRPNTSFCFLDIRSPGLGDTAMYLCATSRDVGRPGGYTFGSGTRLTVV.

V gene TRBV5-6 combines with J gene TRBJ2-7; 8 bases map to TRBD2. V trimming: 4 bases; J trimming: 5 bases; junction bases outside the gene matches: 8. The CDR3 consists of 14 residues. Germline lookup yields CDR1 SGHDT and CDR2 YYEEEE. CDR3 in DNA: TGTGCCAGCAGCATTCTGGGACTAGGCGACGAGCAGTACTTC. Protein product: CASSILGLGDEQYF.

The chain combines TRBV3-1 (or the pseudogene TRBV3-2) with TRBJ2-7, with 11 bases matching TRBD2. CDR1 LGHDT and CDR2 YNNKEL come from the germline V gene (reference sequence). J gave up 3 bases and V 1 base, and 2 bases lay outside the gene matches. The CDR3 runs 15 residues. Written as DNA, the CDR3 is TGTGCCAGCAGCCAAGGACTAGCGGGGAACTACGAGCAGTACTTC. Protein: CASSQGLAGNYEQYF.